A selection of T cell receptor beta chains follows, all from one sample in a study of blood T cell repertoires in COVID-19. Using immunoSEQ multiplex PCR, the repertoire was profiled, and TCRdb retains in-frame clones only, with some absent. This sample has more than 200,000 clones, with around 80% found just once. Sequencing was done on a sample of peripheral blood. These receptor sequences come from a man in his 60s with acute or convalescent COVID-19. Both conserved end residues are part of each CDR3. The D gene is left open where the match is weak. Clone size is not always given. Where it is, it says once, few, many or a class for expanded clones.

TRBV6-2/TRBV6-3	.	TRBJ1-5	TRBD1	CASSYTQGQTNQPQHF	TGTGCCAGCAGTTACACCCAGGGACAGACAAATCAGCCCCAGCATTTT
TRBV2	.	TRBJ1-6	TRBD1	CASSEGGQGGSPLHF	TGTGCCAGCAGTGAAGGGGGACAGGGGGGGTCACCCCTCCACTTT
TRBV6-5	.	TRBJ1-1	TRBD1	CASSYGAGQGVTEAFF	TGTGCCAGCAGTTACGGGGCTGGACAGGGGGTTACTGAAGCTTTCTTT
TRBV7-8	.	TRBJ1-3	TRBD1	CASSWGQGSGNTIYF	TGTGCCAGCAGCTGGGGACAGGGGTCTGGAAACACCATATATTTT
TRBV12-3/TRBV12-4	.	TRBJ1-2	TRBD1	CASSTHGTALTAF	TGTGCCAGCAGTACACACGGGACAGCCCTGACAGCCTTC
TRBV19	few	TRBJ1-2	.	CASKERNGYTF	TGTGCCAGTAAGGAGCGGAATGGCTACACCTTC
TRBV9	.	TRBJ2-1	TRBD2	CASTSSSGSSYNEQFF	TGTGCCAGCACCTCATCTAGCGGAAGCTCCTACAATGAGCAGTTCTTC
TRBV5-1	once	TRBJ2-7	.	CASSLGQYYEQYF	TGCGCCAGCAGCTTGGGACAGTACTACGAGCAGTACTTC
TRBV2	.	TRBJ2-7	TRBD2	CASSPLRTSLRITRSYEQYF	TGTGCCAGCAGCCCACTTCGGACTAGCCTACGGATAACTCGCTCCTACGAGCAGTACTTC
TRBV20-1	.	TRBJ2-7	.	CSARLMFEQYF	TGCAGTGCTAGGCTAATGTTTGAGCAGTACTTC
TRBV19	.	TRBJ1-2	.	CASTLDGAANYGYTF	TGTGCCAGTACTTTAGATGGGGCAGCTAACTATGGCTACACCTTC
TRBV19	.	TRBJ2-1	TRBD1	CASSNRDSSYNEQFF	TGTGCCAGTAGCAACCGGGACAGTTCCTACAATGAGCAGTTCTTC
TRBV7-9	.	TRBJ2-7	.	CASSLGAGREQYF	TGTGCCAGCAGCTTAGGGGCCGGTAGGGAGCAGTACTTC
TRBV5-1	.	TRBJ2-1	TRBD2	CASSLPGLAKINEQFF	TGCGCCAGCAGCCTACCGGGACTAGCGAAAATCAATGAGCAGTTCTTC
TRBV6-1	.	TRBJ1-2	.	CASSEVSPGNYGYTF	TGTGCCAGCAGTGAAGTATCCCCGGGTAACTATGGCTACACCTTC
TRBV7-2	.	TRBJ1-2	.	CASSLGGVLSYGYTF	TGTGCCAGCAGCTTAGGCGGGGTGTTGAGCTATGGCTACACCTTC
TRBV6-2/TRBV6-3	few	TRBJ2-1	.	CASSYRLPTSTDEQFF	TGTGCCAGCAGTTACCGATTACCCACTAGTACCGATGAGCAGTTCTTC
TRBV5-1	.	TRBJ2-7	.	CASPQGGVISYEQYF	TGCGCCAGCCCACAAGGGGGTGTCATCTCCTACGAGCAGTACTTC
TRBV29-1	.	TRBJ2-2	.	CSASWGTGNTGELFF	TGCAGCGCCTCATGGGGGACTGGAAACACCGGGGAGCTGTTTTTT
TRBV6-6	.	TRBJ1-4	.	CASSPKLGRGEEKLFF	TGTGCCAGCAGCCCCAAGTTAGGGAGGGGGGAAGAAAAACTGTTTTTT
TRBV7-2	.	TRBJ2-7	TRBD2	CASSPLAGGPTEEQYF	TGTGCCAGCAGCCCATTAGCGGGAGGGCCGACGGAAGAGCAGTACTTC
TRBV2	few	TRBJ1-5	.	CASSDPTANQPQHF	TGTGCCAGCAGTGACCCCACAGCTAATCAGCCCCAGCATTTT
TRBV18	.	TRBJ1-3	.	CASSPILAGSSGNTIYF	TGTGCCAGCTCACCAATTCTTGCAGGCAGCTCTGGAAACACCATATATTTT
TRBV4-1	.	TRBJ2-7	.	CASSPQRSYEQYF	TGCGCCAGCAGCCCTCAGAGGTCCTACGAGCAGTACTTC
TRBV18	.	TRBJ2-1	TRBD2	CASSRPGLAGGSGQFF	TGTGCCAGCTCACGCCCGGGACTAGCGGGAGGCAGCGGGCAGTTCTTC
TRBV11-2	.	TRBJ2-1	TRBD1	CASSGDRDDEQFF	TGTGCCAGCAGCGGCGACAGGGACGATGAGCAGTTCTTC
TRBV19	.	TRBJ2-7	TRBD2	CASSHTSGGDEQYF	TGTGCCAGTAGCCATACTAGCGGGGGCGACGAGCAGTACTTC
TRBV7-9	.	TRBJ1-4	.	CASSFWTAQGEKLFF	TGTGCCAGCAGCTTCTGGACAGCTCAGGGGGAAAAACTGTTTTTT
TRBV5-1	.	TRBJ2-3	.	CASSLVQARDTQYF	TGCGCCAGCAGCTTGGTACAGGCCCGGGATACGCAGTATTTT
TRBV28	.	TRBJ2-1	.	CASSSGGSGGDEQFF	TGTGCCAGCAGCTCCGGAGGGTCGGGGGGCGATGAGCAGTTCTTC
TRBV19	.	TRBJ1-1	.	CASSIVGGIVTEAFF	TGTGCCAGTAGTATAGTAGGAGGGATCGTCACTGAAGCTTTCTTT
TRBV6-5	.	TRBJ1-6	TRBD1	CASSFRDSNSPLHF	TGTGCCAGCAGTTTCCGGGACAGTAATTCACCCCTCCACTTT
TRBV7-2	.	TRBJ2-1	TRBD2	CASSLARLAGGNEQFF	TGTGCCAGCAGCTTAGCCCGACTAGCGGGAGGCAATGAGCAGTTCTTC
TRBV19	few	TRBJ2-1	.	CASSITSGSSYNEQFF	TGTGCCAGTAGTATAACGTCCGGGTCCTCCTACAATGAGCAGTTCTTC
TRBV6-5	.	TRBJ1-3	.	CASRAGFSGNTIYF	TGTGCCAGCCGGGCAGGGTTCAGTGGAAACACCATATATTTT
TRBV4-1	.	TRBJ2-3	.	CASSQFRGTDTQYF	TGCGCCAGCAGCCAATTCAGGGGCACAGATACGCAGTATTTT
TRBV6-1	.	TRBJ1-2	.	CASSERGSHGYTF	TGTGCCAGCAGTGAAAGGGGTAGCCATGGCTACACCTTC
TRBV18	.	TRBJ2-7	.	CASSPQDRGTYEQYF	TGTGCCAGCTCACCCCAGGACAGAGGAACCTACGAGCAGTACTTC
TRBV6-5	.	TRBJ1-2	.	CASSQPQARYGYTF	TGTGCCAGCAGCCAACCTCAGGCAAGATATGGCTACACCTTC
TRBV27	.	TRBJ2-7	TRBD1	CASSPLHMTGTSYEQYF	TGTGCCAGCAGTCCCCTCCACATGACAGGGACCTCCTACGAGCAGTACTTC
TRBV10-3	once	TRBJ2-2	.	CAISGSFYTGELFF	TGTGCCATCAGTGGTTCCTTCTACACCGGGGAGCTGTTTTTT
TRBV18	.	TRBJ1-5	.	CASSPTDSNQPQHF	TGTGCCAGCTCACCGACAGATAGCAATCAGCCCCAGCATTTT